The 31 T cell receptor beta chains reported below all come from one sample, sequenced in a study of cytomegalovirus exposure and HLA in healthy donors. Primers: 60 Vbeta forward and 13 Jbeta reverse. The assay was immunoSEQ multiplex PCR, and TCRdb's table has in-frame clones only and misses some. This sample has 250,000 to 350,000 clones, with 86% found just once. Sequenced sample: PBMCs. The receptors derive from a middle-aged man in good health and CMV-seropositive.

The chain recombines TRBV28 with TRBJ1-5; D might be TRBD1 (5 bases). The CDR3 covers 16 residues. Germline V gene sequence: CDR1 MDHEN, CDR2 SYDVKM. Trimming took 3 bases from V and 0 from J, leaving 12 bases between them. The CDR3 loop is CASSFREPYSNQPQHF. For the CDR3, the DNA is TGTGCCAGCAGTTTCAGGGAACCCTATAGCAATCAGCCCCAGCATTTT.

CDR3 sequence (DNA): TGCAGCGTTGGGAAGGGGGCGGCCGCAGATACGCAGTATTTT. Translating gives CSVGKGAAADTQYF. This chain joins TRBV29-1 and TRBJ2-3; 7 nucleotides match TRBD1. The CDR3 contains 14 residues. V trimming: 4 bases; J trimming: 4 bases; junction bases outside the gene matches: 8. Germline-derived CDR1 and CDR2 are SQVTM and ANQGSEA.

The chain recombines TRBV28 with TRBJ2-7; 11 bases match TRBD1. Trimming took 5 bases from V and 1 from J; bases not matched to a gene: 4. The CDR3 extends over 15 amino acids. CDR1 and CDR2 (germline): MDHEN, SYDVKM. Here the CDR3 reads CASSRGQGASYEQYF. The CDR3 region has the DNA TGTGCCAGCAGTCGCGGACAGGGGGCATCCTACGAGCAGTACTTC.

The chain links TRBV2 to TRBJ1-1, with D tentatively TRBD1 (5 bases). CDR1 and CDR2 from the germline V gene are SNHLY and FYNNEI. The V and J ends lost 3 bases and 6 bases respectively, with 11 bases between them. The CDR3 contains 13 residues. The CDR3 DNA follows: TGTGCCAGCAGTGACGCAGGGAGGCCTGAAGCTTTCTTT. As protein: CASSDAGRPEAFF.

This chain uses TRBV11-2 with TRBJ2-7; 7 bases are shared with TRBD1. CDR3 length: 13 amino acids. Germline assignment: CDR1 SGHAT and CDR2 FQNNGV. V lost 3 bases to trimming and J lost 4 bases; unmatched junction nucleotides: 3. CDR3: CASSFGTEYEQYF. The CDR3 DNA sequence: TGTGCCAGCAGCTTCGGGACAGAATACGAGCAGTACTTC.

This chain uses TRBV11-2 with TRBJ2-7, with D perhaps matching TRBD2 (6 bases). V lost 4 bases, J lost 3 bases, and 16 bases lay in between. The CDR3 length is 15 residues. The germline V gene has CDR1 SGHAT and CDR2 FQNNGV. The CDR3 protein is CASSYMTSSIYEQYF. For the CDR3, the DNA is TGTGCCAGCAGCTATATGACTAGTAGCATCTACGAGCAGTACTTC.

The V and J genes are TRBV28 and TRBJ1-1; TRBD1 might be the D (5 bases). Germline-derived CDR1 and CDR2 are MDHEN and SYDVKM. V lost 6 bases and J lost 5, with 16 bases in between. This CDR3 comprises 14 residues. The CDR3 sequence is CASSLLRGGTEAFF. CDR3 in DNA: TGTGCCAGCAGCTTACTCCGGGGGGGAACTGAAGCTTTCTTT.

This rearrangement joins TRBV27 to TRBJ1-5; possible D gene TRBD1, 6 bases. The V gene lost 7 bases and the J gene lost 2 bases, with 15 bases spanning the gap. The V gene's germline CDR1 is MNHEY and CDR2 SMNVEV (reference sequence). This CDR3 is built from 15 residues. CDR3 sequence: CASTTGQPGNQPQHF. For the CDR3, the DNA is TGTGCCAGCACCACAGGGCAGCCAGGCAATCAGCCCCAGCATTTT.

This rearrangement joins TRBV19 to TRBJ2-1, with D possibly matching TRBD1 (6 bases). CDR3 length: 13 amino acids. Trimming pared 2 bases from V and 7 bases from J, leaving 9 bases between. Looked up from germline, CDR1 is LNHDA and CDR2 is SQIVND (reference sequence). The CDR3 nucleotides are TGTGCCAGTAGTATAAAAGGGGGAAATGAGCAGTTCTTC. Translated: CASSIKGGNEQFF.

J is TRBJ2-6 and V is TRBV18; 7 bases align to TRBD1. In germline, CDR1 is KGHSH, CDR2 LQKENI. CDR3 length: 18 residues. V shed 0 bases and J 2 bases; nucleotides not matched to a gene: 7. Written as DNA, the CDR3 is TGTGCCAGCTCACCACCGACAGGGCCAGGGCCTGGGGCCAACGTCCTGACTTTC. Translation gives CASSPPTGPGPGANVLTF.

CDR3 coding DNA: TGCAGCGGAGACGTGGGACAGGGCAGCACAGATACGCAGTATTTT. Residues: CSGDVGQGSTDTQYF. This chain uses TRBV29-1 with TRBJ2-3; 9 nucleotides line up with TRBD1. J lost 0 bases, V lost 7 bases, and 8 bases had no gene match. Germline assignment: CDR1 SQVTM and CDR2 ANQGSEA. There are 15 residues in the CDR3.

The chain joins TRBV28 to TRBJ2-3; the match to TRBD1 covers 7 bases. After removal of 6 bases from V and 6 bases from J, the junction contained 15 bases not matched to a gene. The CDR3 is 16 residues long. Germline V gene sequence: CDR1 MDHEN, CDR2 SYDVKM. The CDR3 reads CASSDWMAGGSDTQYF. CDR3 DNA sequence: TGTGCCAGCAGCGACTGGATGGCAGGGGGATCGGATACGCAGTATTTT.

This clone appeared a few times. The CDR3 nucleotides are TGTGCCAGCAGCTTAGTCAGCGGCTTACAAGAGACCCAGTACTTC. It is translated as CASSLVSGLQETQYF. V gene TRBV7-6 combines with J gene TRBJ2-5; TRBD2 is a possible D gene (5 bases). Germline V lookup: CDR1 SGHVS, CDR2 FNYEAQ. V lost 1 base to trimming and J lost 2 bases, with 11 bases between them. The CDR3 spans 15 residues. Full variable domain (rest looked up from reference TRBV7-6 and TRBJ2-5): GAGVSQSPRYKVTKRGQDVALRCDPISGHVSLYWYRQALGQGPEFLTYFNYEAQQDKSGLPNDRFSAERPEGSISTLTIQRTEQRDSAMYRCASSLVSGLQETQYFGPGTRLLVL.

The chain is built from TRBV15 and TRBJ1-2, with no clear D. CDR1 is LNHNV and CDR2 is YYDKDF in the germline V gene (reference sequence). Trimming removed 3 bases at V and 6 bases at J, with 17 bases between. This CDR3 contains 15 residues. The CDR3 sequence: CATSSSPPGSDGYTF. The CDR3, as DNA: TGTGCCACCAGCAGTTCCCCTCCGGGTAGTGATGGCTACACCTTC.

This clone has only one observation. The genes are TRBV10-3 and TRBJ1-1, with 11 bases identical to TRBD1. This CDR3 contains 14 residues. Germline trimming cut 4 bases from V and 5 bases from J; bases unmatched to any gene: 3. Germline CDR1 and CDR2: ENHRY and SYGVKD. CDR3 nucleotide sequence: TGTGCCATCAGTGGGACAGGGGGCGAGACTGAAGCTTTCTTT. Translating it yields CAISGTGGETEAFF.

The genes are TRBV27 and TRBJ2-1, with TRBD1 matching 7 bases. V gave up 0 bases and J gave up 6 bases; unmatched junction bases: 5. The CDR3 length is 15 residues. Germline loops: CDR1 MNHEY, CDR2 SMNVEV (reference sequence). The CDR3 here is CASSLSWQGVNEQFF. The CDR3 region has the DNA TGTGCCAGCAGTTTATCGTGGCAGGGGGTCAATGAGCAGTTCTTC.

The gene calls are TRBV10-3 and TRBJ2-1, with TRBD2 matching 12 bases. This CDR3 comprises 14 residues. Germline trimming cut 8 bases from V and 8 bases from J; bases unmatched to any gene: 7. Germline CDR1 reads ENHRY; CDR2 reads SYGVKD. The CDR3 reads CAIGAGTSGHEQFF. CDR3 in DNA: TGTGCCATCGGTGCGGGGACTAGCGGGCATGAGCAGTTCTTC.

A single count supports this clone. The genes are TRBV19 and TRBJ2-7; possible D gene TRBD2, 6 bases. Trimming stripped 5 bases from V and 0 bases from J, with 11 bases between. Germline values: CDR1 LNHDA, CDR2 SQIVND (reference sequence). The CDR3 has 14 residues. CDR3 protein: CASSLGGLSYEQYF. The CDR3 nucleotides are TGTGCCAGTAGTTTGGGAGGACTCTCCTACGAGCAGTACTTC.

This clone was seen only once. Other DNA variants within this sample encode the same CDR3. This chain joins TRBV6-4 and TRBJ2-3; 7 bases align to TRBD1. This CDR3 has 15 amino acids. Germline V lookup: CDR1 MRHNA, CDR2 SNTAGT. Unmatched junction bases numbered 5, after V lost 5 bases and J lost 0 bases. The CDR3 protein is CASSRQGSSTDTQYF. DNA for the CDR3: TGTGCCAGCAGTCGACAGGGTTCTAGCACAGATACGCAGTATTTT.

This clone has more than one count but fewer than ten. The chain links TRBV6-6 to TRBJ2-5, with TRBD2 matching 7 bases. The CDR3 covers 13 residues. CDR1 MNHNY and CDR2 SVGAGI come from the germline V gene (reference sequence). Germline trimming cut 0 bases from V and 7 bases from J; bases unmatched to any gene: 2. Here the CDR3 DNA reads TGTGCCAGCAGTTACTCCAGCGGGGTGACCCAGTACTTC. Protein: CASSYSSGVTQYF.

This chain links TRBV5-6 with TRBJ2-2, with a weak D call TRBD2 (5 bases). Germline lookup yields CDR1 SGHDT and CDR2 YYEEEE. This CDR3 has 16 amino acids. The V gene lost 2 bases and the J gene lost 6 bases, with 17 bases spanning the gap. The CDR3 protein is CASSLLAEQRAGELFF. In DNA, the CDR3 is TGTGCCAGCAGCTTATTGGCAGAACAGAGGGCCGGGGAGCTGTTTTTT.

The rearrangement links TRBV5-1 to TRBJ2-5; 8 bases line up with TRBD2. Gene TRBJ2-7 matches the end of the DNA better, so the J call may be wrong. Germline V CDR1 and CDR2: SGHRS, YFSETQ. The CDR3 is 15 residues long. CDR3 DNA: TGCGCCAGCAGCTTGGTCCAGCGGGAGATCTACGAGCAGTACTTC. Translating gives CASSLVQREIYEQYF.

This clone was recorded only once. The rearrangement joins TRBV25-1 to TRBJ2-7, with 9 nucleotides matching TRBD2. With V trimmed by 6 bases and J by 3 bases, 6 bases remained unmatched. This CDR3 is 14 amino acids long. Germline V lookup: CDR1 MGHDK, CDR2 SYGVNS. CDR3 coding DNA: TGTGCCAGCAGAGGGCGGGAGGGGCTCTACGAGCAGTACTTC. It encodes CASRGREGLYEQYF.

This clone appeared once. The V gene is TRBV6-1, the J gene TRBJ1-2; 9 nucleotides agree with TRBD1. The CDR3 has 15 amino acids. Germline-derived CDR1 and CDR2 are MNHNS and SASEGT. Unmatched junction bases numbered 3, after V lost 4 bases and J lost 0 bases. The CDR3: CASSVTGGSNYGYTF. The CDR3 DNA reads TGTGCCAGCAGTGTCACAGGGGGCTCTAACTATGGCTACACCTTC.

As to this clone: Other DNA sequences within the sample encode an identical CDR3. The chain combines TRBV27 with TRBJ1-1, with D maybe TRBD1 (5 bases). The CDR3 length is 15 residues. The germline gives CDR1 MNHEY, CDR2 SMNVEV (reference sequence). The V end lost 5 bases, the J end lost 4 bases, and 17 bases lay between the germline ends. CDR3: CASSRQARGGTEAFF. CDR3 nucleotide sequence: TGTGCCAGCAGTCGACAAGCTCGCGGGGGCACTGAAGCTTTCTTT.

The V call is TRBV28, the J call TRBJ2-3; TRBD2 matches 13 bases. V lost 6 bases and J lost 1; bases outside the gene matches: 22. Looked up from germline, CDR1 is MDHEN and CDR2 is SYDVKM. This CDR3 has 22 amino acids. CDR3: CASRFSRDPGLAGRSGTDTQYF. CDR3 sequence (DNA): TGTGCCAGCAGATTCTCCCGGGACCCGGGACTAGCGGGGCGTTCCGGCACAGATACGCAGTATTTT.

V and J are TRBV9 and TRBJ2-1, with TRBD2 matching over 10 bases. This CDR3 comprises 18 residues. The V gene end was trimmed by 2 bases and the J gene end by 0 bases; junction bases not matched to a gene: 8. Germline V gene lookup returns CDR1 SGDLS and CDR2 YYNGEE. The CDR3 here is CASSVGGLAPSSYNEQFF. DNA of the CDR3: TGTGCCAGCAGCGTGGGGGGACTAGCGCCTAGCTCCTACAATGAGCAGTTCTTC.

The V call is TRBV4-1, the J call TRBJ2-7; the match to TRBD2 covers 15 bases. The CDR3 runs to 16 residues. V was pared by 3 bases and J by 4 bases, with 4 bases of the junction left unmatched. Germline V gene lookup returns CDR1 MGHRA and CDR2 YSYEKL. Written as DNA, the CDR3 is TGCGCCAGCAGCCACGGGACTAGCGGGAGGTCTTACGAGCAGTACTTC. Translated: CASSHGTSGRSYEQYF.

J is TRBJ2-6 and V is TRBV14, with D hard to call. V was pared by 8 bases and J by 1 base, with 6 bases between. Germline V gene lookup returns CDR1 SGHDN and CDR2 FVKESK. The CDR3 length is 13 residues. The CDR3: CASRTSGANVLTF. CDR3 DNA: TGTGCCAGCCGCACTTCTGGGGCCAACGTCCTGACTTTC. Full variable domain (rest looked up from reference TRBV14 and TRBJ2-6): EAGVTQFPSHSVIEKGQTVTLRCDPISGHDNLYWYRRVMGKEIKFLLHFVKESKQDESGMPNNRFLAERTGGTYSTLKVQPAELEDSGVYFCASRTSGANVLTFGAGSRLTVL.

This chain links TRBV28 with TRBJ2-7; D remains ambiguous. The CDR3 sequence is 12 residues long. V gave up 7 bases and J gave up 0 bases, with 7 bases separating them. Germline lookup yields CDR1 MDHEN and CDR2 SYDVKM. The CDR3 DNA sequence: TGTGCCAGCACGTCCAGCTCCTACGAGCAGTACTTC. It encodes CASTSSSYEQYF.

The chain uses TRBV29-1 and TRBJ2-2, with D possibly matching TRBD2 (6 bases). Germline values: CDR1 SQVTM, CDR2 ANQGSEA. Trimming removed 6 bases from V and 0 bases from J, with 20 bases in between. The CDR3 sequence is 17 residues long. The chain's CDR3 is CSVVAARRDANTGELFF. The CDR3 region has the DNA TGCAGCGTAGTAGCGGCTCGGCGGGACGCGAACACCGGGGAGCTGTTTTTT.